Listed below are T cell receptor beta chains from one sample, sequenced in a study of long-term antiretroviral therapy in people with HIV. Clones were read by immunoSEQ multiplex PCR, and TCRdb kept only the in-frame ones, dropping some. The data hold almost 20,000 clones, with less than 95% observed a single time. Sample: unsorted PBMCs, taken roughly 4.2 years before starting antiretroviral therapy. These receptors all come from a woman aged 25 to 39 with HIV. The CDR3 runs from the conserved cysteine through the conserved F or W. D genes are given only for firm matches. Clone size is stated in some rows and not others, as once, few, many or a class when expanded.

j_call,d_call,v_call,clone_size,cdr3_aa,cdr3_nt
TRBJ2-3,NA,TRBV7-2,NA,CASSLLGSLRTDTQYF,TGTGCCAGCAGCTTACTAGGATCCCTCCGCACAGATACGCAGTATTTT
TRBJ1-6,NA,TRBV19,NA,CASSMLGTGNSPLHF,TGTGCCAGTAGTATGTTGGGTACAGGTAATTCACCCCTCCACTTT
TRBJ2-7,NA,TRBV19,NA,CASSSFTGARDEQYF,TGTGCCAGTAGTTCCTTCACGGGGGCGCGCGACGAGCAGTACTTC
TRBJ1-1,TRBD1,TRBV5-4,NA,CASSLSATGVATEAFF,TGTGCCAGCAGCTTGTCGGCTACAGGGGTTGCCACTGAAGCTTTCTTT
TRBJ1-4,TRBD1,TRBV6-6,NA,CASSYRVQGDEKLFF,TGTGCCAGCAGTTACAGGGTACAGGGGGATGAAAAACTGTTTTTT
TRBJ1-3,NA,TRBV11-3,NA,CASSQNQGSGNTIYF,TGTGCCAGCAGCCAAAACCAGGGGTCTGGAAACACCATATATTTT
TRBJ2-7,TRBD1,TRBV9,NA,CASSPSGQGDEQYF,TGTGCCAGCAGCCCCTCCGGACAGGGGGACGAGCAGTACTTC
TRBJ1-4,TRBD1,TRBV4-3,NA,CASSHPGQGSEKLFF,TGCGCCAGCAGCCACCCCGGACAGGGGAGTGAAAAACTGTTTTTT
TRBJ2-5,NA,TRBV7-8,NA,CASSLLTRAPAYF,TGTGCCAGCAGCTTACTCACTAGGGCCCCCGCCTACTTC
TRBJ1-5,TRBD1,TRBV7-2,NA,CASSRQGDQPQHF,TGTGCCAGCAGCCGCCAGGGGGATCAGCCCCAGCATTTT
TRBJ2-3,TRBD2,TRBV28,NA,CASSLFGTSGGQTSTDTQYF,TGTGCCAGCAGTTTATTCGGGACTAGCGGGGGACAGACTAGCACAGATACGCAGTATTTT
TRBJ1-5,TRBD1,TRBV18,NA,CASSLRQGDSNQPQHF,TGTGCCAGCTCACTTCGACAGGGGGATAGCAATCAGCCCCAGCATTTT
TRBJ1-5,NA,TRBV30,NA,CAWSLTGSSQPQHF,TGTGCCTGGAGTTTGACAGGTAGCTCTCAGCCCCAGCATTTT
TRBJ2-3,NA,TRBV30,NA,CAWSLGLTDTQYF,TGTGCCTGGAGTCTAGGGCTCACAGATACGCAGTATTTT
TRBJ2-7,TRBD2,TRBV7-8,NA,CASTRSYSGGAGEQYF,TGTGCCAGCACCCGTAGTTATAGCGGGGGGGCCGGCGAGCAGTACTTC
TRBJ2-1,NA,TRBV5-1,NA,CASSLRQQGGYDEQFF,TGCGCCAGCAGCTTGCGACAGCAGGGGGGCTATGATGAGCAGTTCTTC
TRBJ2-2,TRBD1,TRBV5-4,few,CASSWGQGNTGELFF,TGTGCCAGCAGCTGGGGACAGGGCAACACCGGGGAGCTGTTTTTT
TRBJ2-5,NA,TRBV2,NA,CASSEGPETQYF,TGTGCCAGCAGTGAAGGGCCAGAGACCCAGTACTTC
TRBJ1-2,NA,TRBV19,NA,CASSFGEIYGYTF,TGTGCCAGTAGTTTCGGCGAGATCTATGGCTACACCTTC
TRBJ2-5,NA,TRBV10-2,once,CASSGGIGETQYF,TGCGCCAGCAGTGGGGGGATTGGAGAGACCCAGTACTTC
TRBJ1-4,NA,TRBV13,NA,CASSGRQPGGEKLFF,TGTGCCAGCAGCGGGCGGCAGCCGGGAGGGGAAAAACTGTTTTTT
TRBJ1-6,NA,TRBV7-2,NA,CASSLRFQVRANSPLHF,TGTGCCAGCAGCTTAAGGTTTCAGGTCAGGGCGAATTCACCCCTCCACTTT
TRBJ2-3,TRBD2,TRBV30,NA,CACPRGLAGGYSTDTQYF,TGTGCCTGTCCCCGGGGGCTAGCGGGGGGTTATAGCACAGATACGCAGTATTTT
TRBJ2-1,TRBD2,TRBV4-3,NA,CASSQDSGGFRGEQFF,TGCGCCAGCAGCCAAGATAGCGGGGGGTTTCGGGGTGAGCAGTTCTTC
TRBJ1-1,TRBD1,TRBV29-1,NA,CSVRTGSPWAEAFF,TGCAGCGTTCGGACAGGGTCCCCTTGGGCTGAAGCTTTCTTT
TRBJ1-1,TRBD1,TRBV19,NA,CASSIDGQDNTEAFF,TGTGCCAGTAGTATAGACGGACAGGACAACACTGAAGCTTTCTTT
TRBJ1-2,NA,TRBV7-6,NA,CASSLNRDYGYTF,TGTGCCAGCAGCTTGAACCGAGACTATGGCTACACCTTC
TRBJ1-1,NA,TRBV7-2,NA,CASSLPWTEAFF,TGTGCCAGCAGCTTACCATGGACAGAAGCTTTCTTT
TRBJ1-3,NA,TRBV18,NA,CASSPPVTAALFSSGNTIYF,TGTGCCAGCTCACCACCGGTGACAGCCGCACTATTCAGCTCTGGAAACACCATATATTTT
TRBJ1-1,NA,TRBV14,NA,CASSHFGQGNTEAFF,TGTGCCAGCAGCCACTTCGGGCAGGGGAACACTGAAGCTTTCTTT
TRBJ1-1,NA,TRBV6-6,NA,CASSYRMNTEAFF,TGTGCCAGCAGTTATCGTATGAACACTGAAGCTTTCTTT
TRBJ1-2,TRBD1,TRBV7-2,NA,CASSLGRWAVSPASGQGF,TGTGCCAGCAGCTTAGGACGCTGGGCTGTGTCCCCCGCTTCGGGACAGGGCTTC
TRBJ2-7,NA,TRBV30,NA,CAWSRQLLPYEQYF,TGTGCCTGGAGTAGACAGTTACTGCCCTACGAGCAGTACTTC
TRBJ1-3,NA,TRBV9,NA,CASSVEARSSGNTIYF,TGTGCCAGCAGCGTAGAGGCCAGGAGCTCTGGAAACACCATATATTTT
TRBJ2-5,TRBD2,TRBV25-1,NA,CASSEKWRGGGETQYF,TGTGCCAGCAGTGAAAAGTGGCGGGGGGGAGGGGAGACCCAGTACTTC
TRBJ1-2,NA,TRBV4-3,NA,CASSPDTGNNYGYTF,TGCGCCAGCAGCCCGGACACAGGAAATAACTATGGCTACACCTTC
TRBJ2-7,NA,TRBV30,NA,CAWTPRPGVHEQYF,TGTGCCTGGACCCCACGACCAGGGGTCCACGAGCAGTACTTC
TRBJ1-3,NA,TRBV2,NA,CASSDVSFGGNTIYF,TGTGCCAGCAGTGATGTCAGCTTTGGTGGAAACACCATATATTTT
TRBJ2-7,TRBD1,TRBV7-9,NA,CASSLVLDRAVEQYF,TGTGCCAGCAGCTTAGTACTGGACAGGGCAGTCGAGCAGTACTTC
TRBJ1-1,NA,TRBV7-2,NA,CASSLDRWNTEAFF,TGTGCCAGCAGCTTAGACAGGTGGAACACTGAAGCTTTCTTT
TRBJ1-6,NA,TRBV6-5,NA,CASSYSTHSPLHF,TGTGCCAGCAGTTACTCGACACATTCACCCCTCCACTTT
TRBJ2-7,TRBD1,TRBV7-9,once,CASSLRTGVYEQYF,TGTGCCAGCAGCTTGCGGACAGGAGTCTACGAGCAGTACTTC
TRBJ2-5,NA,TRBV4-2,NA,CASSHRDSGETQYF,TGTGCCAGCAGCCATAGGGACAGCGGGGAGACCCAGTACTTC
TRBJ1-2,TRBD1,TRBV28,NA,CASSLGTPGQATNYGYTF,TGTGCCAGCAGTTTAGGAACCCCGGGACAGGCGACCAACTATGGCTACACCTTC
TRBJ1-5,TRBD1,TRBV2,NA,CASSEIGRGRQPQHF,TGTGCCAGCAGTGAAATTGGCAGGGGGCGTCAGCCCCAGCATTTT
TRBJ2-3,NA,TRBV7-9,NA,CASRKERGAPFTDTQYF,TGTGCCAGCAGAAAAGAACGGGGGGCCCCCTTCACAGATACGCAGTATTTT
TRBJ2-5,TRBD2,TRBV4-1,NA,CASSTWAGGSETQYF,TGCGCCAGCAGTACGTGGGCGGGGGGGTCGGAGACCCAGTACTTC
TRBJ1-5,NA,TRBV7-9,NA,CASSSASGTLSNQPQHF,TGTGCCAGCAGCTCTGCGTCCGGGACGCTGAGCAATCAGCCCCAGCATTTT
TRBJ2-7,TRBD1,TRBV27,once,CASRVGTAQYEQYF,TGTGCCAGCAGAGTCGGGACAGCCCAATACGAGCAGTACTTC
TRBJ2-5,NA,TRBV27,NA,CASSSAWKETQYF,TGTGCCAGCAGTTCAGCGTGGAAGGAGACCCAGTACTTC
TRBJ2-3,TRBD2,TRBV18,NA,CASSPGTSGVGTDTQYF,TGTGCCAGCTCACCCGGGACTAGCGGGGTTGGCACAGATACGCAGTATTTT
TRBJ2-7,NA,TRBV6-5,NA,CASSYWRGALYEQYF,TGTGCCAGCAGTTACTGGCGGGGAGCCCTCTACGAGCAGTACTTC
TRBJ2-7,TRBD1,TRBV4-3,NA,CASSQDRGPAEQYF,TGCGCCAGCAGCCAAGACAGGGGGCCAGCCGAGCAGTACTTC
TRBJ1-1,NA,TRBV13,NA,CASSTGGRRFYTEAFF,TGTGCCAGCTCGACGGGGGGCCGTCGATTCTACACTGAAGCTTTCTTT